One sample yielded the 21 T cell receptor beta chains listed below, sequenced in a study of post-analysis software for immune sequencing data. Whole-study findings and limits: When patients were compared with controls, about five TRBV segments were more frequent, TRBV5-6, TRBV5-1 and TRBV20-1 among them.

Their antigen targets remain unknown. TCR beta libraries were prepared from cDNA with unique molecular identifiers. TCRdb recomputed calls from the PCR reads with MiXCR, one row per CDR3 protein. In the table there are 750,000 to 900,000 distinct CDR3 sequences, about 45% of which are singletons. The sequencing sample was made of blood. The receptors come from a girl aged 10 to 17 with multiple sclerosis.

V usage is TRBV4-3 and J usage is TRBJ2-7, with TRBD2 matching over 13 bases. This CDR3 has 16 residues. From germline, CDR1 is LGHNA and CDR2 YSLEER. Germline trimming cut 0 bases from V and 4 bases from J; bases unmatched to any gene: 3. The CDR3 DNA reads TGCGCCAGCAGCCAAGATTGGACTAGCGGGAGTTACGAGCAGTACTTC. Translation gives CASSQDWTSGSYEQYF.

There are a few counts of this clonotype. The gene calls are TRBV20-1 and TRBJ2-5; no firm D call. V dropped 0 bases and J dropped 5 bases, with 10 bases sitting between them. This CDR3 is built from 13 residues. Looked up from germline, CDR1 is DFQATT and CDR2 is SNEGSKA (reference sequence). CDR3 DNA: TGCAGTGCTAGAGAAATTGCTAGGGAGACCCAGTACTTC. It is translated as CSAREIARETQYF.

This clonotype was counted a few times. V and J are TRBV28 and TRBJ2-7; TRBD2 might be the D (6 bases). CDR1 is MDHEN, CDR2 SYDVKM, per germline. Trimming pared 6 bases from V and 2 bases from J, leaving 20 bases between. The CDR3 is 16 amino acids. DNA for the CDR3: TGTGCCAGCAGCAGCCTGATCCGGGACTTTCCCTACGAGCAGTACTTC. Translation gives CASSSLIRDFPYEQYF.

The rearrangement uses TRBV29-1 and TRBJ2-5; D not certain. The CDR3 has 15 amino acids. The germline CDR1 and CDR2 sequences are SQVTM and ANQGSEA. V was clipped by 3 bases and J by 2 bases, with 16 bases between them. As DNA, the CDR3 is TGCAGCGTTGAGAGCCCAGCAGGAAATCAAGAGACCCAGTACTTC. It is translated as CSVESPAGNQETQYF. The full variable domain, in which reference TRBV29-1 and TRBJ2-5 provide the parts outside the CDR3, is SAVISQKPSRDICQRGTSLTIQCQVDSQVTMMFWYRQQPGQSLTLIATANQGSEATYESGFVIDKFPISRPNLTFSTLTVSNMSPEDSSIYLCSVESPAGNQETQYFGPGTRLLVL.

Only a few counts were recorded for this clonotype. The chain couples TRBV29-1 to TRBJ2-7; possibly TRBD2 for D (6 bases). There are 15 residues in the CDR3. Germline V CDR1 and CDR2: SQVTM, ANQGSEA. Trimming pared 6 bases from V and 0 bases from J, leaving 18 bases between. The chain's CDR3 is CSVNLGGTSSYEQYF. CDR3 DNA sequence: TGCAGCGTCAATTTAGGAGGGACTTCCTCCTACGAGCAGTACTTC.

This clonotype has more than one count but fewer than ten. V is TRBV20-1 and J is TRBJ1-2; tentative D call: TRBD1 (5 bases). V was cut by 2 bases and J by 2 bases, with 15 bases left in between. Germline-derived CDR1 and CDR2 are DFQATT and SNEGSKA (reference sequence). CDR3 length: 15 residues. Here the CDR3 reads CSARSSGLRNYGYTF. CDR3 sequence (DNA): TGCAGTGCTAGATCTTCGGGACTCAGGAACTATGGCTACACCTTC.

V is TRBV3-1 and J is TRBJ2-1; D gene ambiguous. The V gene lost 7 bases and the J gene lost 0 bases, with 7 bases spanning the gap. Germline V gene data show CDR1 as LGHDT and CDR2 as YNNKEL (reference sequence). The CDR3 consists of 13 residues. The CDR3 region is CASKETSYNEQFF. CDR3 bases: TGTGCCAGCAAGGAAACCTCCTACAATGAGCAGTTCTTC.

The V and J genes are TRBV7-9 and TRBJ1-2; tentative D call: TRBD1 (5 bases). Germline V gene data show CDR1 as SEHNR and CDR2 as FQNEAQ (reference sequence). V dropped 5 bases and J dropped 2 bases, with 18 bases sitting between them. The CDR3 extends over 16 amino acids. The CDR3 coding sequence is TGTGCCAGCAGCCAACCCGGGACGGATGACAACTATGGCTACACCTTC. Encoded protein: CASSQPGTDDNYGYTF.

V usage is TRBV5-6 and J usage is TRBJ2-7, with 12 bases lining up with TRBD2. The CDR3 is 15 amino acids. J was trimmed by 6 bases and V by 4 bases; bases with no gene match: 8. Germline loops: CDR1 SGHDT, CDR2 YYEEEE. The CDR3 DNA follows: TGTGCCAGCAGCCTGCTAGCGGGAGGGCCGAGCGAGCAGTACTTC. Amino acid sequence: CASSLLAGGPSEQYF.

This clonotype was observed a few times. This rearrangement joins TRBV9 to TRBJ2-5; possible D gene TRBD2, 5 bases. CDR1 is SGDLS and CDR2 is YYNGEE in the germline V gene. This CDR3 contains 16 residues. With 3 bases removed from V and 3 bases from J, the gap between germline ends came to 18 bases. In nucleotides, the CDR3 is TGTGCCAGCAGCGCCGGCGGTCCAGCGGTAAAAGAGACCCAGTACTTC. Residues: CASSAGGPAVKETQYF.

In the case of this clonotype: This may stem from a read error, because a much larger clone lies one nucleotide away. This chain links TRBV12-3 or TRBV12-4 with TRBJ2-7; D is undetermined. Trimming pared 0 bases from V and 5 bases from J, leaving 5 bases between. The CDR3 runs 12 residues. This CDR3 is CASSLARDEQYF. DNA for the CDR3: TGTGCCAGCAGTTTAGCGCGCGACGAGCAGTACTTC.

V and J are TRBV28 and TRBJ2-3; no clear D gene. From germline, CDR1 is MDHEN and CDR2 SYDVKM. The CDR3 totals 15 residues. The ends were cut back, 5 bases at V and 0 bases at J, with 12 bases in the middle. The CDR3 DNA reads as TGTGCCAGCAGTCCTCAGGTTCTCAGCACAGATACGCAGTATTTT. Protein product: CASSPQVLSTDTQYF.

The V and J genes are TRBV20-1 and TRBJ2-1; possible D gene TRBD1, 5 bases. Looked up from germline, CDR1 is DFQATT and CDR2 is SNEGSKA (reference sequence). The CDR3 contains 13 residues. Deletions cut 6 bases from V and 4 bases from J, with 13 bases between. The CDR3 DNA reads as TGCAGTGCAATGGGCAGGGTTTACAATGAGCAGTTCTTC. It translates to CSAMGRVYNEQFF.

The chain employs TRBV29-1 and TRBJ2-1; 11 positions agree with TRBD2. The CDR3 has 15 amino acids. V lost 4 bases, J lost 4 bases, and 6 bases stayed unmatched. Per the germline V gene, CDR1 is SQVTM and CDR2 is ANQGSEA. This CDR3 is CSVVTSGSLYNEQFF. In nucleotides, the CDR3 is TGCAGCGTTGTAACTAGCGGGAGTTTGTACAATGAGCAGTTCTTC.

The rearrangement links TRBV5-1 to TRBJ1-1, with D uncertain. Looked up from germline, CDR1 is SGHRS and CDR2 is YFSETQ. The CDR3 runs to 15 residues. Trimming removed 0 bases from V and 1 base from J, with 10 bases in between. CDR3: CASSLAGFRNTEAFF. The CDR3 nucleotides are TGCGCCAGCAGCTTGGCTGGCTTTAGGAACACTGAAGCTTTCTTT.

The rearrangement uses TRBV12-3 or TRBV12-4 and TRBJ2-1; TRBD2 is a possible D gene (6 bases). The V and J ends lost 6 bases and 2 bases respectively, with 14 bases between them. This CDR3 comprises 15 residues. The CDR3 region is CASSHGGTAYNEQFF. CDR3 DNA sequence: TGTGCCAGCAGCCACGGGGGTACCGCCTACAATGAGCAGTTCTTC.

The rearrangement uses TRBV9 and TRBJ2-2; no firm D call. V was trimmed by 0 bases and J by 5 bases, leaving 14 bases between them. Germline CDR1 and CDR2: SGDLS and YYNGEE. The CDR3 runs 16 residues. CDR3 nucleotides: TGTGCCAGCAGCGTAGACCCGCGCGCCAGGACCGGGGAGCTGTTTTTT. This codes for CASSVDPRARTGELFF.

The chain carries TRBV9 and TRBJ2-1; 8 bases agree with TRBD1. After removal of 3 bases from V and 5 bases from J, the junction contained 10 bases not matched to a gene. The CDR3 loop spans 16 amino acids. Looked up from germline, CDR1 is SGDLS and CDR2 is YYNGEE. CDR3 bases: TGTGCCAGCAGCGAGCTAGACAGGGGAGATGACAATGAGCAGTTCTTC. This gives the protein CASSELDRGDDNEQFF. The whole variable domain, filled in from reference TRBV9 and TRBJ2-1, reads DSGVTQTPKHLITATGQRVTLRCSPRSGDLSVYWYQQSLDQGLQFLIQYYNGEERAKGNILERFSAQQFPDLHSELNLSSLELGDSALYFCASSELDRGDDNEQFFGPGTRLTVL.

This clonotype was seen a handful of times. The J gene is TRBJ2-1, the V gene TRBV24-1; 7 nucleotides agree with TRBD2. CDR3 length: 14 residues. The V and J ends lost 4 bases and 15 bases, in that order; junction bases with no gene match: 14. Germline V lookup: CDR1 KGHDR, CDR2 SFDVKD. CDR3 nucleotide sequence: TGTGCCACCAGTGACCCCGCTACGCGGGAGTACCTGTTCTTC. Its translation is CATSDPATREYLFF.

This clonotype was found a few times. The rearrangement links TRBV12-5 to TRBJ2-1, with D hard to call. Germline CDR1 reads LGHNT; CDR2 reads FRNRAP. Trimming left V 1 base short and J 4 bases short, with 2 bases between. The CDR3 extends over 12 amino acids. DNA of the CDR3: TGTGCTAGTGGTTTGGATTACAATGAGCAGTTCTTC. Amino acids: CASGLDYNEQFF.

This chain uses TRBV29-1 with TRBJ2-1; possibly TRBD2 for D (6 bases). Per the germline V gene, CDR1 is SQVTM and CDR2 is ANQGSEA. The CDR3 spans 12 residues. The V and J ends lost 6 bases and 7 bases respectively, with 13 bases between them. DNA for the CDR3: TGCAGCGTCGGGACTCCAGCGAATGAGCAGTTCTTC. Translated, it gives CSVGTPANEQFF.